The sequence of this TCR beta chain was determined in a study of Graves' ophthalmopathy and Graves' hyperthyroidism. Findings and limits, study-wide: Appearing in blood as well were most expanded thyroid clonotypes above 0.001 frequency.

RNA transcripts were the source from which TCR beta CDR3 regions were amplified. An initial RT-PCR round employing HTBI primers preceded a second-round multiplex PCR. TCRdb recomputed calls from the multiplex PCR reads with MiXCR, one row per CDR3 protein. The profile shows approximately 210,000 distinct CDR3 sequences, just under 30% of them singletons. This clonotype was seen only once. The antigen remains undetermined. The sequence came from a man aged 45-60 years with Graves' ophthalmopathy. The sample taken for sequencing was peripheral blood.

CDR3 DNA: TGCAGTGCTAGAGATAGTGCCGGCAGCTCCTACGAGCAGTACTTC. Protein product: CSARDSAGSSYEQYF. This sequence joins TRBV20-1 and TRBJ2-7; no firm D call. Trimming removed 0 bases at V and 0 bases at J, with 12 bases between. The CDR3 consists of 15 residues. The germline CDR1 and CDR2 sequences are DFQATT and SNEGSKA (reference sequence).